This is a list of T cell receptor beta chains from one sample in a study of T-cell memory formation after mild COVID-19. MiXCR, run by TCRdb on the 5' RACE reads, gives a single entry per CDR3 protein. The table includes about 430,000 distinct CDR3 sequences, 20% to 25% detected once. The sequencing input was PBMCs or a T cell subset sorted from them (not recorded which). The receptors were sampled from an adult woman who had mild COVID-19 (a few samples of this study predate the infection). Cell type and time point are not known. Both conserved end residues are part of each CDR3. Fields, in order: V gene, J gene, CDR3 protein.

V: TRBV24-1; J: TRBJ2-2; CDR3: CATSDLTGGAVGELFF
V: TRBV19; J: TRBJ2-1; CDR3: CASTAAGVRNEQFF
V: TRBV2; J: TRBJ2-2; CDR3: CASSVPGLAGGNTGELFF
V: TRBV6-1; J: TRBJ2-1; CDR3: CASSEKGDRPIGESSYNEQFF
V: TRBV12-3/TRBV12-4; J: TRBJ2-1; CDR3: CASSLGGTQFF
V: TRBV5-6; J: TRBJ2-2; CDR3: CASSIGPSRETGELFF
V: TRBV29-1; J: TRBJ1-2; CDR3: CSVEEMTGPGGYTF
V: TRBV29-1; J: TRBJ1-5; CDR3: CSVLTQGKGDQPQHF
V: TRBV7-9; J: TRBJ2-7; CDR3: CASSLAGQFSYEQYF
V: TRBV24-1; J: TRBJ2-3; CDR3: CATSVGLAVTDTQYF
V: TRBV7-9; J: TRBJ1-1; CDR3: CASSSRQGGEAFF
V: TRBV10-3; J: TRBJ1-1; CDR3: CAIRATGETEAFF
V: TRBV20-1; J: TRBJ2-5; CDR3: CSAVWRGETQYF